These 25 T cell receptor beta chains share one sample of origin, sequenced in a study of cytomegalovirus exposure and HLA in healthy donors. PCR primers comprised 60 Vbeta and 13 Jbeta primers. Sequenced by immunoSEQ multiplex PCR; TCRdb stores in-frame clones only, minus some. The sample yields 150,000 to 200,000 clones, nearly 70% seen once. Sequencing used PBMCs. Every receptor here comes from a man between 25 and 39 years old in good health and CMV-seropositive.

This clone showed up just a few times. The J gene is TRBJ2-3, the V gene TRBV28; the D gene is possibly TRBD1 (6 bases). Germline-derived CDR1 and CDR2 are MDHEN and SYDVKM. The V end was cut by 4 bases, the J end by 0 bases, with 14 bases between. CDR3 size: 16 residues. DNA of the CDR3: TGTGCCAGCAGTTCCGGGACACCTACTAGCACAGATACGCAGTATTTT. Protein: CASSSGTPTSTDTQYF.

The CDR3 protein is CASTGQPSYEQYF. The CDR3 coding sequence is TGTGCCAGCACGGGACAGCCATCCTACGAGCAGTACTTC. The chain has TRBV28 and TRBJ2-7; 7 positions match TRBD1. CDR3 length: 13 amino acids. From germline, CDR1 is MDHEN and CDR2 SYDVKM. The V segment lost 7 bases and the J segment 1 base; nucleotides outside the gene matches: 4.

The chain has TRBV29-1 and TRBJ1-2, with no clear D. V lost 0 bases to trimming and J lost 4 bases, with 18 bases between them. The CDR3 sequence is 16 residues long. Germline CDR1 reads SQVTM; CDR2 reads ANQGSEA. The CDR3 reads CSVEEWIRGAIYGYTF. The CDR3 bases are TGCAGCGTTGAAGAATGGATCCGGGGAGCAATCTATGGCTACACCTTC. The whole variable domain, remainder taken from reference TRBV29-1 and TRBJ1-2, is SAVISQKPSRDICQRGTSLTIQCQVDSQVTMMFWYRQQPGQSLTLIATANQGSEATYESGFVIDKFPISRPNLTFSTLTVSNMSPEDSSIYLCSVEEWIRGAIYGYTFGSGTRLTVV.

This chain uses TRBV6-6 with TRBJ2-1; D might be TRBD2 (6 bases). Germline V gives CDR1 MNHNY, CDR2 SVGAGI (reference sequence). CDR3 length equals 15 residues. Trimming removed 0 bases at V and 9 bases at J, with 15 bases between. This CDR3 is CASSYSFGGVGEQFF. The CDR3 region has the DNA TGTGCCAGCAGTTACTCGTTTGGCGGGGTTGGTGAGCAGTTCTTC.

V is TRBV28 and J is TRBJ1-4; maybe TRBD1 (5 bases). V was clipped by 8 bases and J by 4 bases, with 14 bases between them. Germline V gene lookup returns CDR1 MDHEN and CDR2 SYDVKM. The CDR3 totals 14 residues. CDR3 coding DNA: TGTGCCAGCCGGGGCTGGAGGGTTAATGAAAAACTGTTTTTT. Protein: CASRGWRVNEKLFF.

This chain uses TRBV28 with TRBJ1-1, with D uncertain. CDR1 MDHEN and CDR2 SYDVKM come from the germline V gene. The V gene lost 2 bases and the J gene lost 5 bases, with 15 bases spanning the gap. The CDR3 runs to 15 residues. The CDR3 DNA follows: TGTGCCAGCAGTTTAGAAGGAGGGCTGGGGACTGAAGCTTTCTTT. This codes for CASSLEGGLGTEAFF.

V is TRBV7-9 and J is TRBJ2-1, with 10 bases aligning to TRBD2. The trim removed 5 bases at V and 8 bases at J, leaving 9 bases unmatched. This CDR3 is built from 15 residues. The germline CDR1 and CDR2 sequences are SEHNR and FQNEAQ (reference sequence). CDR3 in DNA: TGTGCCAGCAGCCCCGGGGTAGCGGGAGGCTATGAGCAGTTCTTC. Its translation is CASSPGVAGGYEQFF.

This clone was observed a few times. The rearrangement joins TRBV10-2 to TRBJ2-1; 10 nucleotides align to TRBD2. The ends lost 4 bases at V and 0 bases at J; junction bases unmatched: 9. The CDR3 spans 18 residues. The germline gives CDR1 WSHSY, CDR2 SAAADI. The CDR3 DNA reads TGCGCCAGCAGTGTCGCGCTAGCGGGAGAATCCTCCTACAATGAGCAGTTCTTC. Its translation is CASSVALAGESSYNEQFF.

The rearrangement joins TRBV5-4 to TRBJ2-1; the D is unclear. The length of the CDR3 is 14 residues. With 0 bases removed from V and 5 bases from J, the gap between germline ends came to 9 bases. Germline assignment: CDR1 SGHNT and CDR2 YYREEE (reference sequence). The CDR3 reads CASSLDALNNEQFF. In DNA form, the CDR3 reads TGTGCCAGCAGCTTGGACGCGCTTAACAATGAGCAGTTCTTC.

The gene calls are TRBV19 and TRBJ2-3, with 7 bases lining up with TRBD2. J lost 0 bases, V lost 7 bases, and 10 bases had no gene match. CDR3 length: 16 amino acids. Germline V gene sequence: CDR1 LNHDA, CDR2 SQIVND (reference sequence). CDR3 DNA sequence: TGTGCCAGTACAATAGGAGGGAGGGCCAGCACAGATACGCAGTATTTT. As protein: CASTIGGRASTDTQYF.

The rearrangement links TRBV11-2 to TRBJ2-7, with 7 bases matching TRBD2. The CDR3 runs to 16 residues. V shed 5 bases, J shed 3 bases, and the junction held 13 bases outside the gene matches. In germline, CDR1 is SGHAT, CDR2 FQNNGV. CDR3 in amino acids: CASSPLTGRYYYEQYF. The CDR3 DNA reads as TGTGCCAGCAGCCCCCTTACCGGGAGGTATTACTACGAGCAGTACTTC.

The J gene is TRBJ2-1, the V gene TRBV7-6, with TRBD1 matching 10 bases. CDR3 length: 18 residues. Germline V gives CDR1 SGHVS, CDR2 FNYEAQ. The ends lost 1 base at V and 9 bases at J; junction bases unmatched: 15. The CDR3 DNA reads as TGTGCCAGCAGCTTAGACCGGGACAGGGGTTTACAGGAGAGTGAGCAGTTCTTC. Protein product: CASSLDRDRGLQESEQFF. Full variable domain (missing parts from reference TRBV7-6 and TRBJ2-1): GAGVSQSPRYKVTKRGQDVALRCDPISGHVSLYWYRQALGQGPEFLTYFNYEAQQDKSGLPNDRFSAERPEGSISTLTIQRTEQRDSAMYRCASSLDRDRGLQESEQFFGPGTRLTVL.

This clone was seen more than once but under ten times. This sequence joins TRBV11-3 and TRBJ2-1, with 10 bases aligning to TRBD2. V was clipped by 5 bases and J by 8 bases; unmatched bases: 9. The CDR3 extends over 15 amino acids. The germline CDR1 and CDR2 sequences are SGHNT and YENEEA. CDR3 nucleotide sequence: TGTGCCAGCAGCCTCGTAGCGGGAGGTCGCTATGAGCAGTTCTTC. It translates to CASSLVAGGRYEQFF.

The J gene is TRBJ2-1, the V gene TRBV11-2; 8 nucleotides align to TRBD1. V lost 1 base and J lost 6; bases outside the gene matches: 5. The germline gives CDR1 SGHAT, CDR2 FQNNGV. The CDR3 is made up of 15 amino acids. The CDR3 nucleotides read TGTGCCAGCAGCTTAGTTGGACAGGGAGCCAATGAGCAGTTCTTC. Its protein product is CASSLVGQGANEQFF.

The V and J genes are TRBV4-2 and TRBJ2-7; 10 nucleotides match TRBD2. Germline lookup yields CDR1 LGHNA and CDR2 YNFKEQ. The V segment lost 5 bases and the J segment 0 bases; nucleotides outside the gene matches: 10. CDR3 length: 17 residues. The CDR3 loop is CASSTLTLAGVSYEQYF. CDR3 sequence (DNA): TGTGCCAGCAGCACCCTGACCCTAGCGGGAGTCTCCTACGAGCAGTACTTC.

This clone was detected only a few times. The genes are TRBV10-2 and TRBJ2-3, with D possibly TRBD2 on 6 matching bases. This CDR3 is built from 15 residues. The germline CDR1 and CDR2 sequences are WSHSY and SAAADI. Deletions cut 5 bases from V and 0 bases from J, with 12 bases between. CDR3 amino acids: CASSPEGTSTDTQYF. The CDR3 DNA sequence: TGCGCCAGCAGTCCAGAAGGGACTAGCACAGATACGCAGTATTTT.

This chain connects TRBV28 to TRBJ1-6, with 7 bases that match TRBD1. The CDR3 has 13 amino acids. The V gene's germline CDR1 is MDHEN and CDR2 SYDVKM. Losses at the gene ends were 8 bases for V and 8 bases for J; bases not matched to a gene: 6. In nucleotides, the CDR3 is TGTGCCAGCGGGACAGAACTAGATTCACCCCTCCACTTT. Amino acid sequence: CASGTELDSPLHF.

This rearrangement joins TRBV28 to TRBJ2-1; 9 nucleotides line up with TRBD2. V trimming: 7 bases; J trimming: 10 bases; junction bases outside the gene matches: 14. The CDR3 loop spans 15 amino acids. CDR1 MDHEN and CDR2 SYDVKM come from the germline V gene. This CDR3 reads CASTLGAGGPPEQFF. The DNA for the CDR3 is TGTGCCAGCACCTTAGGGGCGGGAGGGCCTCCAGAGCAGTTCTTC.

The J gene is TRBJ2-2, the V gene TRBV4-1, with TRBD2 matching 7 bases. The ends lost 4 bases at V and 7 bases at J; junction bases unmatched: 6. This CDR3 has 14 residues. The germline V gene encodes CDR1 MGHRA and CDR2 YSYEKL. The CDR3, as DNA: TGCGCCAGCAGCCGGAGCGGGGCGGGCGGGGAGCTGTTTTTT. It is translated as CASSRSGAGGELFF.

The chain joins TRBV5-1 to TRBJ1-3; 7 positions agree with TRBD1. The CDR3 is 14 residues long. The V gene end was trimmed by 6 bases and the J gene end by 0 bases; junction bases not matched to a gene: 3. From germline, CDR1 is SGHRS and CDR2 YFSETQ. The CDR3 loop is CASTPGGSGNTIYF. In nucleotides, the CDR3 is TGCGCCAGCACCCCAGGGGGCTCTGGAAACACCATATATTTT.

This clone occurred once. CDR3 sequence reads: CASSLELAGSSFFGYTF. For the CDR3, the DNA is TGTGCCAGCAGCCTGGAACTGGCAGGGTCCAGTTTCTTTGGCTACACCTTC. The chain joins TRBV5-5 to TRBJ1-2, with a tentative D call TRBD1 (5 bases). Trimming removed 4 bases at V and 7 bases at J, with 26 bases between. Germline-derived CDR1 and CDR2 are SGHKS and YYEKEE (reference sequence). CDR3 size: 17 residues.

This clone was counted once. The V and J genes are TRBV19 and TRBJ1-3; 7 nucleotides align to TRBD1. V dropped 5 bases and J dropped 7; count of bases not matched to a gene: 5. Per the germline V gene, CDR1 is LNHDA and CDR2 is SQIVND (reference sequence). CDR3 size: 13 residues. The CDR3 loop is CASSLRGRNTIYF. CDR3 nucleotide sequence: TGTGCCAGTAGTCTTAGGGGGCGGAACACCATATATTTT.

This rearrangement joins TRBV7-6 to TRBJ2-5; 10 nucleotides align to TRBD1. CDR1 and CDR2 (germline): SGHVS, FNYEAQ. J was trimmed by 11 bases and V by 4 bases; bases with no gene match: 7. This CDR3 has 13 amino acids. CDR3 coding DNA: TGTGCCAGCAGCTCGACGGGACAGGGGCCGCAGTACTTC. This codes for CASSSTGQGPQYF.

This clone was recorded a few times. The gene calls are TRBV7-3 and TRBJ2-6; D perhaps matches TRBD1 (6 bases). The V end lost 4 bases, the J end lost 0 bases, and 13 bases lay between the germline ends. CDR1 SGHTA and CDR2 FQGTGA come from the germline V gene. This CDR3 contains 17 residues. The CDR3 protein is CASSSGQLLSGANVLTF. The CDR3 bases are TGTGCCAGCAGCTCGGGACAATTACTCTCTGGGGCCAACGTCCTGACTTTC.

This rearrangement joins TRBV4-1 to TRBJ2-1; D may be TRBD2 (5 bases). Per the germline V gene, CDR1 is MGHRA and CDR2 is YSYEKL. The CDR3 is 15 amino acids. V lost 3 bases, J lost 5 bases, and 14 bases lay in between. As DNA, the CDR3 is TGCGCCAGCAGCCAGCCCTCCCTCGGGGACAATGAGCAGTTCTTC. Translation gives CASSQPSLGDNEQFF.